The 19 T cell receptor beta chains listed next were all sequenced from one sample in a study of blood T cell repertoires in COVID-19. The table came from immunoSEQ multiplex PCR; TCRdb's copy has only in-frame clones and leaves some out. The table includes under 130,000 clones, about 90% detected once. Sequenced: peripheral blood. These receptors were collected from a human donor in a cohort sampled during active COVID-19.

CDR3 nucleotide sequence: TGTGCCAGCAGTTTGGCAGGGAACTACGAGCAGTACTTC. Protein product: CASSLAGNYEQYF. V and J are TRBV28 and TRBJ2-7; a weak D match, TRBD1 (5 bases). V lost 3 bases, J lost 3 bases, and 9 bases lay in between. Germline V gene lookup returns CDR1 MDHEN and CDR2 SYDVKM. The CDR3 has 13 residues.

This sequence joins TRBV5-6 and TRBJ1-1; no firm D call. Trimming stripped 0 bases from V and 1 base from J, with 4 bases between. This CDR3 spans 13 amino acids. Germline V lookup: CDR1 SGHDT, CDR2 YYEEEE. Written as DNA, the CDR3 is TGTGCCAGCAGCTTGGAGAGGAACACTGAAGCTTTCTTT. It specifies CASSLERNTEAFF.

The gene calls are TRBV28 and TRBJ2-7, with a weak D call TRBD2 (5 bases). V lost 7 bases, J lost 3 bases, and 22 bases lay in between. Germline-derived CDR1 and CDR2 are MDHEN and SYDVKM. This CDR3 contains 16 residues. This CDR3 reads CASNPNSASWNYEQYF. CDR3 in DNA: TGTGCCAGCAACCCGAATAGCGCTAGCTGGAACTACGAGCAGTACTTC.

This clone was recorded only once. The V call is TRBV13, the J call TRBJ2-2; 7 positions agree with TRBD2. The CDR3 runs to 16 residues. The germline V gene encodes CDR1 PRHDT and CDR2 FYEKMQ (reference sequence). V was pared by 4 bases and J by 4 bases, with 9 bases of the junction left unmatched. CDR3 nucleotide sequence: TGTGCCAGCAGCTCACGACTGACGGGGGGCACCGGGGAGCTGTTTTTT. As protein: CASSSRLTGGTGELFF.

This chain connects TRBV11-2 to TRBJ2-5; TRBD2 matches 8 bases. With 0 bases clipped from V and 4 bases from J, the junction kept 7 bases outside the gene matches. This CDR3 comprises 16 residues. Germline CDR1 reads SGHAT; CDR2 reads FQNNGV. The CDR3 DNA is TGTGCCAGCAGCTTAGAAGGAGCGGGGGCGGGAGAGACCCAGTACTTC. Its protein product is CASSLEGAGAGETQYF.

The chain couples TRBV4-1 to TRBJ1-3; no clear D gene. V dropped 1 base and J dropped 0 bases, with 7 bases sitting between them. Germline V gene sequence: CDR1 MGHRA, CDR2 YSYEKL. This CDR3 has 15 amino acids. CDR3 protein: CASSQAGDSGNTIYF. The CDR3 DNA is TGCGCCAGCAGCCAAGCGGGAGACTCTGGAAACACCATATATTTT.

The CDR3 DNA sequence: TGTGCCAGTAGTCCGCGACAGGGGACGGGTTTAAGGGAAAAACTGTTTTTT. This codes for CASSPRQGTGLREKLFF. The chain combines TRBV19 with TRBJ1-4, with 8 bases fitting TRBD1. The junction had 16 bases not matched to a gene; V was cut back by 5 bases and J by 8 bases. The CDR3 length is 17 residues. Germline CDR1 is LNHDA and CDR2 is SQIVND (reference sequence).

This chain uses TRBV27 with TRBJ2-6; 9 nucleotides match TRBD1. Germline-derived CDR1 and CDR2 are MNHEY and SMNVEV (reference sequence). The CDR3 contains 18 residues. The V and J ends lost 3 bases and 0 bases, in that order; junction bases with no gene match: 6. The CDR3 DNA reads as TGTGCCAGCAGTTTCGGGACAGGGCTAGGCTCTGGGGCCAACGTCCTGACTTTC. Its protein product is CASSFGTGLGSGANVLTF.

J is TRBJ2-3 and V is TRBV7-9; TRBD2 matches at 9 bases. Germline CDR1 is SEHNR and CDR2 is FQNEAQ (reference sequence). The CDR3 is 16 residues long. V trimming: 1 base; J trimming: 1 base; junction bases outside the gene matches: 3. The CDR3 here is CASSLGIAGGTDTQYF. The CDR3 bases are TGTGCCAGCAGCTTAGGAATAGCGGGGGGCACAGATACGCAGTATTTT.

This CDR3 is CASSYGLSEKLFF. The CDR3 DNA reads TGTGCCAGCAGTTACGGTCTATCGGAAAAACTGTTTTTT. The chain recombines TRBV6-5 with TRBJ1-4; D not resolved. Germline values: CDR1 MNHEY, CDR2 SVGAGI. Trimming removed 2 bases from V and 8 bases from J, with 9 bases in between. CDR3 length: 13 amino acids.

J is TRBJ2-7 and V is TRBV28, with TRBD1 identical over 7 bases. With V trimmed by 3 bases and J by 3 bases, 5 bases remained unmatched. This CDR3 contains 14 residues. The germline CDR1 and CDR2 sequences are MDHEN and SYDVKM. CDR3: CASSLVAGGYEQYF. CDR3 DNA: TGTGCCAGCAGTTTGGTTGCAGGGGGCTACGAGCAGTACTTC.

The rearrangement joins TRBV19 to TRBJ2-3; TRBD2 aligns across 11 bases. CDR3 size: 16 residues. CDR1 and CDR2 from the germline V gene are LNHDA and SQIVND (reference sequence). V trimming: 4 bases; J trimming: 4 bases; junction bases outside the gene matches: 7. CDR3 sequence: CASSRGLAVPADTQYF. In DNA, the CDR3 is TGTGCCAGTAGTAGGGGACTAGCGGTTCCCGCAGATACGCAGTATTTT.

The chain employs TRBV7-9 and TRBJ2-1, with 7 bases lining up with TRBD2. The ends lost 4 bases at V and 0 bases at J; junction bases unmatched: 12. The CDR3 totals 18 residues. Germline V CDR1 and CDR2: SEHNR, FQNEAQ (reference sequence). Written as DNA, the CDR3 is TGTGCCAGCAGCTCCTCCCTGGGGCGGGGGAGCTCCTACAATGAGCAGTTCTTC. It codes for CASSSSLGRGSSYNEQFF.

The rearrangement uses TRBV3-1 (or the pseudogene TRBV3-2) and TRBJ1-2, with a tentative D call TRBD1 (5 bases). The V gene lost 1 base and the J gene lost 4 bases, with 7 bases spanning the gap. Looked up from germline, CDR1 is LGHDT and CDR2 is YNNKEL (reference sequence). The CDR3 sequence is 13 residues long. For the CDR3, the DNA is TGTGCCAGCAGCCAAGGTAGGGGCTATGGCTACACCTTC. Amino acid sequence: CASSQGRGYGYTF.

The J gene is TRBJ2-7, the V gene TRBV9, with D perhaps TRBD1 (5 bases). Trimming stripped 0 bases from V and 1 base from J, with 11 bases between. CDR1 SGDLS and CDR2 YYNGEE come from the germline V gene. The CDR3 is 15 amino acids. The CDR3: CASSVEFQGSYEQYF. CDR3 bases: TGTGCCAGCAGCGTAGAGTTCCAGGGATCCTACGAGCAGTACTTC.

To note about this clone: This may come from a read error, since a much larger clone is one base off. The rearrangement links TRBV7-9 to TRBJ2-2, with TRBD1 identical over 7 bases. Germline trimming cut 2 bases from V and 6 bases from J; bases unmatched to any gene: 0. This CDR3 is 13 amino acids long. Germline CDR1 and CDR2: SEHNR and FQNEAQ (reference sequence). The CDR3 region has the DNA TGTGCCAGCAGCTTACAGGGGGCCGGGGAGCTGTTTTTT. Residues: CASSLQGAGELFF. Variable domain in full (rest from reference TRBV7-9 and TRBJ2-2): DTGVSQNPRHKITKRGQNVTFRCDPISEHNRLYWYRQTLGQGPEFLTYFQNEAQLEKSRLLSDRFSAERPKGSFSTLEIQRTEQGDSAMYLCASSLQGAGELFFGEGSRLTVL.

V usage is TRBV28 and J usage is TRBJ2-7; 8 bases line up with TRBD2. Germline CDR1 and CDR2: MDHEN and SYDVKM. Trimming took 2 bases from V and 2 from J; bases not matched to a gene: 5. The CDR3 is made up of 15 amino acids. The CDR3 here is CASSLPLAGAYEQYF. The CDR3 DNA follows: TGTGCCAGCAGTTTACCTCTAGCGGGTGCCTACGAGCAGTACTTC. The full variable domain, rest sourced from reference TRBV28 and TRBJ2-7, is DVKVTQSSRYLVKRTGEKVFLECVQDMDHENMFWYRQDPGLGLRLIYFSYDVKMKEKGDIPEGYSVSREKKERFSLILESASTNQTSMYLCASSLPLAGAYEQYFGPGTRLTVT.

Written as DNA, the CDR3 is TGTGCCAGCAGTTCAGGACAGAGACGGGCCCAGCATTTT. This translates into CASSSGQRRAQHF. The chain has TRBV28 and TRBJ1-5; D may be TRBD1 (6 bases). The germline V gene encodes CDR1 MDHEN and CDR2 SYDVKM. The CDR3 is 13 amino acids. The V end was cut by 4 bases, the J end by 11 bases, with 15 bases between.

The chain carries TRBV5-4 and TRBJ2-2; weak D call: TRBD1 (6 bases). Per germline, CDR1 SGHNT and CDR2 YYREEE (reference sequence). Trimming took off 5 bases at V and 4 bases at J, with 15 bases between the two ends. This CDR3 is 15 amino acids long. CDR3 in amino acids: CASSSDSKATGELFF. CDR3 coding DNA: TGTGCCAGCAGTTCGGACAGCAAGGCCACCGGGGAGCTGTTTTTT.